Each of the 20 T cell receptor beta chains below was sequenced from the same sample in a study of regulatory T cells in long-lasting Graves disease. Investigators prepared the TCR beta libraries by applying iRepertoire HTBI primers and Arm-PCR of CDR3 regions. Each CDR3 protein gets one entry after TCRdb re-called the multiplex PCR reads with MiXCR. The table shows about 460,000 distinct CDR3 sequences, with about 14% occurring only once. Time point noted: newly diagnosed GD, antithyroid drugs for less than 3 months. The TCR library was made from RNA extracted from PBMCs. These data were also reused for a study on T cells in Graves' hyperthyroidism and ophthalmopathy.

This material consisted of peripheral blood mononuclear cells (PBMCs), taken at new diagnosis, from a patient treated with antithyroid drugs. The receptors come from a woman aged 45 to 65 with Graves disease.

For this clonotype: The CDR3 carries no conserved terminal phenylalanine or tryptophan, so it likely arises from a read error. The chain recombines TRBV18 with TRBJ2-5, with 9 bases lining up with TRBD1. Germline V gene lookup returns CDR1 KGHSH and CDR2 LQKENI. The CDR3 loop spans 15 amino acids. V dropped 6 bases and J dropped 2; count of bases not matched to a gene: 7. CDR3: CASSPLTGGQETQYS. In DNA, the CDR3 is TGTGCCAGCTCCCCGCTGACAGGGGGACAAGAGACCCAGTACTCC.

Remarks on this clonotype: It may be a read error: a sequence one base away is much more abundant. The final CDR3 position lacks the conserved phenylalanine or tryptophan, pointing to a likely read error. The rearrangement links TRBV5-1 to TRBJ2-7, with D uncertain. CDR3 length: 14 residues. Germline-derived CDR1 and CDR2 are SGHRS and YFSETQ. Trimming pared 1 base from V and 0 bases from J, leaving 8 bases between. The CDR3 spells CASSLSAVSYEQYL. The CDR3 DNA is TGCGCCAGCAGCTTGAGTGCAGTCTCCTACGAGCAGTACCTC.

This clonotype has at least ten counts. CDR3 DNA sequence: TGTGCCAGCAGCCAAAAAGGGAAGGAGCAGTTCTTC. Its protein product is CASSQKGKEQFF. The chain recombines TRBV14 with TRBJ2-1; D ambiguous. Germline V gene sequence: CDR1 SGHDN, CDR2 FVKESK. The CDR3 contains 12 residues. V shed 2 bases and J shed 10 bases, with 9 bases lying between them.

In this sample, this clonotype turned up a few times. The germline gene is not matched at one end of the junction; a read error may be the cause. V usage is TRBV9 and J usage is TRBJ2-5; 12 bases align to TRBD2. Germline-derived CDR1 and CDR2 are SGDLS and YYNGEE. This CDR3 is 15 amino acids long. The CDR3 spells CVSSALAGGFETQYF. The DNA of the CDR3 is TGTGTCAGCAGCGCCCTAGCGGGAGGGTTCGAGACCCAGTACTTC.

This chain joins TRBV6-9 and TRBJ1-2, with 10 bases aligning to TRBD1. With V trimmed by 3 bases and J by 7 bases, 5 bases remained unmatched. The CDR3 spans 14 residues. Germline assignment: CDR1 MNHGY and CDR2 SVAAGI. The CDR3 bases are TGTGCCAGCAGTTACCAGGGACAGGGGCTTGGCTACACCTTC. Protein sequence: CASSYQGQGLGYTF.

This clonotype was seen repeatedly, ten times or more. The rearrangement links TRBV2 to TRBJ1-1; D perhaps matches TRBD1 (6 bases). Germline V gives CDR1 SNHLY, CDR2 FYNNEI. Trimming stripped 8 bases from V and 2 bases from J, with 18 bases between. The CDR3 is made up of 15 amino acids. CDR3 region: CASRPHGTKNTEAFF. Here the CDR3 DNA reads TGTGCCAGCCGACCTCACGGGACAAAAAACACTGAAGCTTTCTTT.

Of note for this clonotype: A clone one base away is much larger, so this may be a read error. The V call is TRBV27, the J call TRBJ2-1; D possibly matches TRBD1 or TRBD2 (5 bases each). The CDR3 is 16 amino acids. CDR1 is MNHEY, CDR2 SMNVEV, per germline (reference sequence). CDR3 in DNA: TGTGCCAGCAGTGATCCGGGGACGAGCTCCTACGATGAGCAGTTCTTC. Translated: CASSDPGTSSYDEQFF.

This clonotype was observed many times. This sequence joins TRBV6-9 and TRBJ2-1; no clear D. CDR3 length equals 16 residues. Germline V gene lookup returns CDR1 MNHGY and CDR2 SVAAGI. Trimming shortened V by 2 bases and J by 1 base, and 12 bases separated the two germline ends. CDR3: CASSYTDSRSYNEQFF. Here the CDR3 DNA reads TGTGCCAGCAGTTATACAGACTCTCGTTCCTACAATGAGCAGTTCTTC.

Points on this clonotype: Mismatch with germline at one junction end may stem from a read error. This chain links TRBV28 with TRBJ2-7; TRBD2 might be the D (7 bases). This CDR3 contains 15 residues. Germline CDR1 is MDHEN and CDR2 is SYDVKM. CDR3 region: CTSRTRGADNYEQYF. The CDR3 DNA reads TGTACCAGCAGAACACGGGGGGCGGATAACTACGAGCAGTACTTC.

The chain joins TRBV5-5 to TRBJ2-1, with D perhaps TRBD2 (5 bases). The CDR3 contains 15 residues. V was shortened by 1 base and J by 3 bases, with 11 bases between the two germline ends. CDR1 is SGHKS and CDR2 is YYEKEE in the germline V gene (reference sequence). CDR3 coding DNA: TGTGCCAGCAGCTTGTCTCCGGGAAACTACAATGAGCAGTTCTTC. This translates into CASSLSPGNYNEQFF. Filled out from reference TRBV5-5 and TRBJ2-1, the complete variable domain reads DAGVTQSPTHLIKTRGQQVTLRCSPISGHKSVSWYQQVLGQGPQFIFQYYEKEERGRGNFPDRFSARQFPNYSSELNVNALLLGDSALYLCASSLSPGNYNEQFFGPGTRLTVL.

As DNA, the CDR3 is TGTGCCAGCAGTTTTGGCGGCTTCACCGGGGAGCTGTTTTTT. It yields the protein CASSFGGFTGELFF. The chain joins TRBV27 to TRBJ2-2; D remains unclear. This CDR3 has 14 residues. Per the germline V gene, CDR1 is MNHEY and CDR2 is SMNVEV (reference sequence). V gave up 3 bases and J gave up 4 bases, with 9 bases separating them.

The chain links TRBV10-3 to TRBJ2-2, with D possibly TRBD2 on 6 matching bases. V shed 8 bases and J shed 4 bases, with 11 bases lying between them. CDR1 is ENHRY and CDR2 is SYGVKD in the germline V gene. The CDR3 sequence is 13 residues long. CDR3 amino acids: CAIRREVTGELFF. The CDR3 DNA sequence: TGTGCCATCCGCAGGGAGGTCACCGGGGAGCTGTTTTTT.

This clonotype was recorded many times. The rearrangement uses TRBV9 and TRBJ2-3; D call uncertain. Trimming pared 0 bases from V and 2 bases from J, leaving 10 bases between. Germline CDR1 and CDR2: SGDLS and YYNGEE. The CDR3 runs 15 residues. The CDR3 region is CASSVVPKNTDTQYF. In nucleotides, the CDR3 is TGTGCCAGCAGCGTAGTCCCTAAGAACACAGATACGCAGTATTTT.

This chain joins TRBV20-1 and TRBJ2-3; weak D call: TRBD1 (6 bases). CDR1 and CDR2 from the germline V gene are DFQATT and SNEGSKA (reference sequence). The ends were cut back, 2 bases at V and 5 bases at J, with 20 bases in the middle. The CDR3 length is 16 residues. In nucleotides, the CDR3 is TGCAGTGCTAGAACCACGCTACAGGGTGCGGTAGATACGCAGTATTTT. It translates to CSARTTLQGAVDTQYF.

This clonotype was observed a few times. This chain joins TRBV3-1 and TRBJ1-4; a weak D match, TRBD1 (5 bases). Trimming pared 4 bases from V and 2 bases from J, leaving 17 bases between. The germline gives CDR1 LGHDT, CDR2 YNNKEL (reference sequence). The CDR3 sequence is 17 residues long. CDR3 amino acids: CASSPGSGRGTNEKLFF. CDR3 nucleotides: TGTGCCAGCAGCCCCGGCAGCGGAAGGGGTACTAATGAAAAACTGTTTTTT.

This clonotype has ten or more counts. This chain uses TRBV6-1 with TRBJ1-5; no clear D. The CDR3 sequence is 13 residues long. Per germline, CDR1 MNHNS and CDR2 SASEGT. V lost 7 bases and J lost 6, with 13 bases in between. CDR3 coding DNA: TGTGCCAGCACGGGTGAGCCCATTCAGCCCCAGCATTTT. This sequence encodes CASTGEPIQPQHF.

This clonotype was counted a few times. The chain couples TRBV19 to TRBJ2-1, with D perhaps TRBD2 (5 bases). This CDR3 has 14 amino acids. Trimming took off 5 bases at V and 5 bases at J, with 13 bases between the two ends. Germline V gene lookup returns CDR1 LNHDA and CDR2 SQIVND (reference sequence). The CDR3 spells CASSRIRENNEQFF. DNA for the CDR3: TGTGCCAGTAGTCGCATAAGGGAGAACAATGAGCAGTTCTTC.

The rearrangement links TRBV6-2 or TRBV6-3 to TRBJ2-7, with 7 bases aligning to TRBD2. Germline CDR1 is MNHEY and CDR2 is SVGEGT. Unmatched junction bases numbered 16, after V lost 2 bases and J lost 0 bases. The CDR3 runs 19 residues. CDR3 sequence reads: CASSYPLWGAGSSSYEQYF. The CDR3 coding sequence is TGTGCCAGCAGTTACCCCCTTTGGGGAGCGGGGAGTTCCTCCTACGAGCAGTACTTC.

Of note for this clonotype: This may be a read error, as it is one base from a much larger clone. V is TRBV14 and J is TRBJ2-1; TRBD2 might be the D (6 bases). Germline CDR1 is SGHDN and CDR2 is FVKESK. The CDR3 totals 17 residues. Trimming shortened V by 9 bases and J by 4 bases, and 25 bases separated the two germline ends. CDR3 nucleotide sequence: TGTGCCAGGAGTACCTTCCGGGACTTCCGATTGTACAATGAGCAGTTCTTC. It translates to CARSTFRDFRLYNEQFF.

This clonotype was recorded only once. The chain couples TRBV9 to TRBJ1-3; 9 bases are shared with TRBD1. Germline assignment: CDR1 SGDLS and CDR2 YYNGEE. V shed 4 bases and J 4 bases; nucleotides not matched to a gene: 9. The CDR3 is 16 residues long. CDR3 nucleotides: TGTGCCAGCAGCCCCAACCCGACAGGGGGGGGAAACACCATATATTTT. Its protein is CASSPNPTGGGNTIYF.